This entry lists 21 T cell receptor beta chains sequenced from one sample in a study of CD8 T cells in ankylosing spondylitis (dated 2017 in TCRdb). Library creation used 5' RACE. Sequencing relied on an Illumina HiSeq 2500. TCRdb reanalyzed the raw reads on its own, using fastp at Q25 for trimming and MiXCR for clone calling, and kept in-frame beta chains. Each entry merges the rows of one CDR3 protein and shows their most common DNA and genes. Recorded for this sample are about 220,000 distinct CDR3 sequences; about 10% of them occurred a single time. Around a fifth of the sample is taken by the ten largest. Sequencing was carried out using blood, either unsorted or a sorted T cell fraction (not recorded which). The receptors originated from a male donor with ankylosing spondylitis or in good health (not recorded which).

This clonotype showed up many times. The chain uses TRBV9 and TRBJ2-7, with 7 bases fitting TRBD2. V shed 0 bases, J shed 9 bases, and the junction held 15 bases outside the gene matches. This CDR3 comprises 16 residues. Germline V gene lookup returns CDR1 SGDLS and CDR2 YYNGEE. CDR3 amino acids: CASSVGAGRLYEGQYF. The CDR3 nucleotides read TGTGCCAGCAGCGTAGGAGCGGGACGGCTCTACGAAGGGCAGTACTTC.

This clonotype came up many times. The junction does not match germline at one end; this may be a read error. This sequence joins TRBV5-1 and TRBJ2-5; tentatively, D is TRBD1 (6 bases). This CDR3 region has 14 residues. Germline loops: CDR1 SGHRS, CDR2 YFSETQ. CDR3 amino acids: CASCFTGNRETQYF. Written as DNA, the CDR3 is TGCGCCAGCTGCTTTACAGGGAACCGGGAGACCCAGTACTTC.

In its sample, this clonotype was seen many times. CDR3 region: CASSYGPSRTF. The DNA for the CDR3 is TGTGCCAGCAGTTACGGGCCCAGCCGAACCTTC. This chain uses TRBV6-5 with TRBJ1-2; D uncertain. Germline CDR1 and CDR2: MNHEY and SVGAGI. The CDR3 runs to 11 residues. V lost 2 bases, J lost 14 bases, and 12 bases lay in between.

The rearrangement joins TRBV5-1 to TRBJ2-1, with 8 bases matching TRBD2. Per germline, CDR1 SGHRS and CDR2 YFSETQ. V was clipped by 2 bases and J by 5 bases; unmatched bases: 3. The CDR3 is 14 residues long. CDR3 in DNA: TGCGCCAGCAGCTTAGCGGGGGACGACAATGAGCAGTTCTTC. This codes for CASSLAGDDNEQFF.

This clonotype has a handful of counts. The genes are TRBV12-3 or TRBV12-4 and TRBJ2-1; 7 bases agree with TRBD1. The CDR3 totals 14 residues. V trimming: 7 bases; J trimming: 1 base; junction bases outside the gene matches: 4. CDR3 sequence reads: CASNRQGSYNEQFF. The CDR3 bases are TGTGCCAGCAATCGACAGGGTTCCTACAATGAGCAGTTCTTC.

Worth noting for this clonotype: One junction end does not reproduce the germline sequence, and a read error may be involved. CDR3: CASSLGLEGSNQPQHF. The CDR3 DNA reads as TGTGCCAGCAGCTTGGGCCTGGAGGGTAGCAATCAGCCACAGCATTTT. This sequence joins TRBV5-6 and TRBJ1-5; D unresolved. The CDR3 loop spans 16 amino acids. Germline loops: CDR1 SGHDT, CDR2 YYEEEE.

The CDR3 coding sequence is TGCAGCGTTGACGGTCCTGGAGATGAGCAGTTCTTC. It specifies CSVDGPGDEQFF. This chain uses TRBV29-1 with TRBJ2-1; D uncertain. V was pared by 3 bases and J by 8 bases, with 11 bases between. CDR1 SQVTM and CDR2 ANQGSEA come from the germline V gene. This CDR3 has 12 amino acids.

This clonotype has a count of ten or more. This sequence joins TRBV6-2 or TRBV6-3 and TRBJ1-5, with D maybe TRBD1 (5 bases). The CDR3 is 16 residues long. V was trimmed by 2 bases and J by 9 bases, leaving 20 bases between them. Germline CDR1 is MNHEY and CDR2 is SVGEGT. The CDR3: CASSYARGASIGPQHF. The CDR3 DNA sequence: TGTGCCAGCAGTTACGCGCGCGGGGCCAGTATAGGGCCCCAGCATTTT.

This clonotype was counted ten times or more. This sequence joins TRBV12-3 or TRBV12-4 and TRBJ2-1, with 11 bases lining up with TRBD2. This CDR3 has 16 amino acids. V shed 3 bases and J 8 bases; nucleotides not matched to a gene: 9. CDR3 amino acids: CASSFGTSGFDDEQFF. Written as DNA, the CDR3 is TGTGCCAGCAGTTTTGGGACTAGCGGATTCGATGATGAGCAGTTCTTC.

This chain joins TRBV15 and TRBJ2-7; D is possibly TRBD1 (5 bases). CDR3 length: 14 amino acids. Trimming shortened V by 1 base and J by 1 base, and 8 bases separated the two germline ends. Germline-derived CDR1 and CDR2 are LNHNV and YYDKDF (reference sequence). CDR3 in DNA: TGTGCCACCAGCAGAGGGGGCCCGTCCTACGAGCAGTACTTC. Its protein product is CATSRGGPSYEQYF.

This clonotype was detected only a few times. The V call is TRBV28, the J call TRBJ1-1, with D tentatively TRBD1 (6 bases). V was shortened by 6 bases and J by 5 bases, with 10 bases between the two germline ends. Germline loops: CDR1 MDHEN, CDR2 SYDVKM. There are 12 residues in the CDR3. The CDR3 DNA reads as TGTGCCAGCAGCCGGGGGCTAACTGAAGCTTTCTTT. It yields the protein CASSRGLTEAFF. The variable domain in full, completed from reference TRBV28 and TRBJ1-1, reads DVKVTQSSRYLVKRTGEKVFLECVQDMDHENMFWYRQDPGLGLRLIYFSYDVKMKEKGDIPEGYSVSREKKERFSLILESASTNQTSMYLCASSRGLTEAFFGQGTRLTVV.

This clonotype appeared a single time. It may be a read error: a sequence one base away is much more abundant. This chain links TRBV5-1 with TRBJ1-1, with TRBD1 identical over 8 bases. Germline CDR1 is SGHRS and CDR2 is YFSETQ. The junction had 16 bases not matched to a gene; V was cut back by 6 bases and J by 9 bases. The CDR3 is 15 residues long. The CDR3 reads CASIGQDREWNKAFF. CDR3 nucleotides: TGCGCCAGCATCGGTCAGGACAGGGAGTGGAATAAAGCTTTCTTT.

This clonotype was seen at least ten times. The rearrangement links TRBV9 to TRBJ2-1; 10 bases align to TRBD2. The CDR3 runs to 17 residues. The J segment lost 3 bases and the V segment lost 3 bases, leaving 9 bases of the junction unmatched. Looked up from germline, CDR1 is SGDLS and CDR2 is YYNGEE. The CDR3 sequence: CASSESVAGGFYNEQFF. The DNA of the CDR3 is TGTGCCAGCAGCGAGAGCGTAGCGGGGGGTTTCTACAATGAGCAGTTCTTC.

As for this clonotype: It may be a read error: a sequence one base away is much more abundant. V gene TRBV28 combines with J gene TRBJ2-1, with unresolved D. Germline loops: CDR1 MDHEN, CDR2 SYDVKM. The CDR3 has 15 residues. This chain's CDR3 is CASAKELSSYNEQLF. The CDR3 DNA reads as TGTGCCAGCGCGAAGGAACTTAGCTCCTACAATGAGCAGCTCTTC. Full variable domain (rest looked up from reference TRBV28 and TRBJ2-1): DVKVTQSSRYLVKRTGEKVFLECVQDMDHENMFWYRQDPGLGLRLIYFSYDVKMKEKGDIPEGYSVSREKKERFSLILESASTNQTSMYLCASAKELSSYNEQLFGPGTRLTVL.

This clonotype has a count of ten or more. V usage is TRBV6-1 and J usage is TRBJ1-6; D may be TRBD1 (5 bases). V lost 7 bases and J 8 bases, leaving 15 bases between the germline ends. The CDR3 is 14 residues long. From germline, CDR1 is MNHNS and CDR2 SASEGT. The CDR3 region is CASTPSGGDSPLHF. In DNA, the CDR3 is TGTGCCAGCACTCCCTCCGGGGGGGATTCACCCCTCCACTTT.

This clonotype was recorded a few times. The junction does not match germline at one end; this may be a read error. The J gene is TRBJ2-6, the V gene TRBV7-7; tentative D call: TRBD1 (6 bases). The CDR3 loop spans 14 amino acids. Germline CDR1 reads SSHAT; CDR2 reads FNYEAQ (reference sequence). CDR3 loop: CASSEGAGANVLTF. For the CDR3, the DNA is TGTGCTAGCAGTGAGGGGGCTGGGGCCAACGTCCTGACTTTC.

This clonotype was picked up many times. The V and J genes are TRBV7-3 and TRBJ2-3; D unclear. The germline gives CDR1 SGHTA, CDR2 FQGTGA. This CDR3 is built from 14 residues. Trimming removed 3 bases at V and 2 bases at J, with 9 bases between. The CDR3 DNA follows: TGTGCCAGCAGCTTGGACGGATCCACAGATACGCAGTATTTT. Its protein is CASSLDGSTDTQYF.

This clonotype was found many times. The CDR3: CASSAGPGDHEQYF. CDR3 in DNA: TGTGCCAGCAGTGCCGGCCCAGGGGATCACGAGCAGTACTTC. The chain employs TRBV6-1 and TRBJ2-7; weak D call: TRBD1 (6 bases). Germline values: CDR1 MNHNS, CDR2 SASEGT. This CDR3 has 14 amino acids. V shed 4 bases and J shed 5 bases, with 15 bases lying between them.

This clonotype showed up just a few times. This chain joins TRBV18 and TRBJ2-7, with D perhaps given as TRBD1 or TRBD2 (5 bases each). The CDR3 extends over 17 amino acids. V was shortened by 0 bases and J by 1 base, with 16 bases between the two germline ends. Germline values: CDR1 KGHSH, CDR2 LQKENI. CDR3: CASSPPAEGPKSYEQYF. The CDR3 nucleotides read TGTGCCAGCTCACCACCGGCCGAGGGGCCCAAGTCCTACGAGCAGTACTTC.

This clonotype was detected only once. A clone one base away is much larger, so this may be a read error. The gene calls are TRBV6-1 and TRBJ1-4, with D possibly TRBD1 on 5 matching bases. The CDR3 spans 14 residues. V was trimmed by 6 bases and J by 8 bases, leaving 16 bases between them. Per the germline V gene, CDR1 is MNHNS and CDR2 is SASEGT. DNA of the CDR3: TGTGCCAGCAGACGGGGCAGGGAGGGAGAAAAACTGTTTTTT. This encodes CASRRGREGEKLFF.

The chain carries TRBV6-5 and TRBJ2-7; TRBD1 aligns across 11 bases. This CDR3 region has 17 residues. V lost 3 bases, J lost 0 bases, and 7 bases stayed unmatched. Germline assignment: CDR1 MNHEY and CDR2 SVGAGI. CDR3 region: CASSYGGTGGFSYEQYF. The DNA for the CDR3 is TGTGCCAGCAGTTATGGGGGGACAGGGGGTTTCTCCTACGAGCAGTACTTC.